The T cell receptor beta chain described here comes from a study of blood T cell repertoires in COVID-19. Study-level background: Researchers got acute and convalescent COVID-19 samples from the United States, Italy and Spain. The cDNA or gDNA used as material had been derived from T cells, B-cell-depleted T cells, or PBMCs.

The V gene's germline CDR1 is MNHNY and CDR2 SVGAGI (reference sequence). V lost 6 bases and J lost 0, with 8 bases in between. This CDR3 is 14 amino acids long. As processed by the authors: Amplification of reference gene primers was used by the study to estimate nucleated cell counts. Produced via immunoSEQ multiplex PCR; TCRdb's table is partial and in-frame only. V and J calls and clone size are copied from that table; D and trimming were computed from the DNA. This table has 100,000 to 150,000 clones, 70% to 90% appearing once. The receptor comes from a woman of 80 years or more with acute or convalescent COVID-19. The specimen was peripheral blood. J is TRBJ2-2 and V is TRBV6-6; D uncertain. The CDR3 nucleotides are TGTGCCAGCAGGGTGCTAACGAACACCGGGGAGCTGTTTTTT. Translation gives CASRVLTNTGELFF.